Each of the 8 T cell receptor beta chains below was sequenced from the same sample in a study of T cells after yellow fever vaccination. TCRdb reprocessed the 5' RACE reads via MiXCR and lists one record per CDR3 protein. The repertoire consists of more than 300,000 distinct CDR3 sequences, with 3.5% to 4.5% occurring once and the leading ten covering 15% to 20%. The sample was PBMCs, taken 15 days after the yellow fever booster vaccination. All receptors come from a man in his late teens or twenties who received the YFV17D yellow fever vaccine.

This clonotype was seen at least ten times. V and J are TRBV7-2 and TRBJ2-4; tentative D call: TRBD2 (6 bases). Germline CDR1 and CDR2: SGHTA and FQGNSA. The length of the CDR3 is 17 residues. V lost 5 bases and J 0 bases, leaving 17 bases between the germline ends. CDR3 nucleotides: TGTGCCAGCAGCCCACCGGGGGTCGGGGGAGCCAAAAACATTCAGTACTTC. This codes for CASSPPGVGGAKNIQYF.

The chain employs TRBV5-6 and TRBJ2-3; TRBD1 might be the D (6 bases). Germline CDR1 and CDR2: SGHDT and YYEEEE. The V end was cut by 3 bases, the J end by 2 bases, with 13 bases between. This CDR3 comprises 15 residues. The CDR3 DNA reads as TGTGCCAGCAGCTCCTTACGACAGGACACAGATACGCAGTATTTT. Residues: CASSSLRQDTDTQYF.

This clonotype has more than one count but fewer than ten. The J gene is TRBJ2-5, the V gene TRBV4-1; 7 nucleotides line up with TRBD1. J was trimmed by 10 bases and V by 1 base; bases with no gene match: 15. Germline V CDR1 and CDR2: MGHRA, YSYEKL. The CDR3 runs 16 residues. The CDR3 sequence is CASSQVGQGVRFGQYF. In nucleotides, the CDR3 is TGCGCCAGCAGCCAAGTAGGGCAGGGGGTTAGATTTGGCCAGTACTTC.

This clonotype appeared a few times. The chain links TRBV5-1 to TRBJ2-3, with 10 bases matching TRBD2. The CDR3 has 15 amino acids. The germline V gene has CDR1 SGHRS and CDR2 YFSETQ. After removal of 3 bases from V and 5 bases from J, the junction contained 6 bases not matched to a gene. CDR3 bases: TGCGCCAGCAGCTCTTCTAGCGGGGGTCGAGATACGCAGTATTTT. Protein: CASSSSSGGRDTQYF.

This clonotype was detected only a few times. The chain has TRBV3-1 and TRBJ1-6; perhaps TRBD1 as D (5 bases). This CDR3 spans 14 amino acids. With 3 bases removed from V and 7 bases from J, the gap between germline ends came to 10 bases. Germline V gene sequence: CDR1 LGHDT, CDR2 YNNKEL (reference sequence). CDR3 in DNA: TGTGCCAGCAGCCAGACCCCAGGGAATTCACCCCTCCACTTT. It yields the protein CASSQTPGNSPLHF.

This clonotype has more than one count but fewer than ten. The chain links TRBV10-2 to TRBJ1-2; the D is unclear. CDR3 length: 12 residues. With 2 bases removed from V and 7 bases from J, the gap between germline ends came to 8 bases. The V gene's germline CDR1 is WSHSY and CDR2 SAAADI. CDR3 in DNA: TGCGCCAGCAGTGAGAGGGAGGTTGGCTACACCTTC. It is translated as CASSEREVGYTF.

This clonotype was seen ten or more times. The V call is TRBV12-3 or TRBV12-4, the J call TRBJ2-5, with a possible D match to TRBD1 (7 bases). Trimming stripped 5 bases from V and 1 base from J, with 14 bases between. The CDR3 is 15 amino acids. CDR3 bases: TGTGCCAGCAGTCGTGGAGGGGGCCTCCAAGAGACCCAGTACTTC. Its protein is CASSRGGGLQETQYF.

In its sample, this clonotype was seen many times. CDR3 region: CASSVAGVAGGIQQFF. CDR3 sequence (DNA): TGTGCCAGCAGCGTAGCTGGAGTAGCGGGGGGGATACAGCAGTTCTTC. The V and J genes are TRBV9 and TRBJ2-1; 11 bases agree with TRBD2. V shed 0 bases, J shed 11 bases, and the junction held 10 bases outside the gene matches. The CDR3 sequence is 16 residues long. Germline loops: CDR1 SGDLS, CDR2 YYNGEE.